These 30 T cell receptor beta chains came from one sample sequenced in a study of technical replicates of blood from a few donors. Produced via immunoSEQ multiplex PCR; TCRdb's table is partial and in-frame only. Found here are more than 45,000 clones, 91% of them singletons; the top ten hold about 3.9%. Input material: PBMCs. The source of these receptors is a human donor in good health. Some clones in this sample may be carry-over from other donors' samples.

This chain joins TRBV30 and TRBJ1-1; D is possibly TRBD1 (5 bases). Germline V gene lookup returns CDR1 GTSNPN and CDR2 SVGIG (reference sequence). The CDR3 has 14 amino acids. Deletions cut 2 bases from V and 0 bases from J, with 10 bases between. CDR3 loop: CAWSIDSMNTEAFF. CDR3 sequence (DNA): TGTGCCTGGAGTATTGACAGCATGAACACTGAAGCTTTCTTT.

This chain joins TRBV2 and TRBJ2-1; tentative D call: TRBD1 (6 bases). V was shortened by 7 bases and J by 7 bases, with 14 bases between the two germline ends. The CDR3 covers 13 residues. Germline CDR1 is SNHLY and CDR2 is FYNNEI. CDR3 nucleotides: TGTGCCAGCAACAAAGGACAGTATAATGAGCAGTTCTTC. It yields the protein CASNKGQYNEQFF.

The chain combines TRBV9 with TRBJ2-7, with D hard to call. The germline CDR1 and CDR2 sequences are SGDLS and YYNGEE. The germline V and J ends were trimmed by 0 bases and 3 bases, with 7 bases remaining between them. This CDR3 is built from 13 residues. The CDR3: CASSVVPGYEQYF. In DNA form, the CDR3 reads TGTGCCAGCAGCGTAGTTCCCGGCTACGAGCAGTACTTC.

This chain connects TRBV4-1 to TRBJ2-3, with 9 nucleotides matching TRBD2. Germline lookup yields CDR1 MGHRA and CDR2 YSYEKL. The CDR3 length is 16 residues. J lost 2 bases, V lost 3 bases, and 6 bases had no gene match. The CDR3 DNA is TGCGCCAGCAGCCATCCTCGGGGACTAGCCACAGATACGCAGTATTTT. This codes for CASSHPRGLATDTQYF.

This clone was detected once. The genes are TRBV4-3 and TRBJ2-3, with TRBD2 identical over 11 bases. The CDR3 sequence is 14 residues long. In germline, CDR1 is LGHNA, CDR2 YSLEER. Trimming at V came to 5 bases and at J to 4 bases, leaving 2 bases not matched to a gene. The CDR3 sequence: CASSTSGGADTQYF. CDR3 in DNA: TGCGCCAGCAGCACTAGCGGGGGAGCAGATACGCAGTATTTT.

This chain links TRBV11-1 with TRBJ2-6; no definite D call. There are 13 residues in the CDR3. Per the germline V gene, CDR1 is SGHAT and CDR2 is FQDESV (reference sequence). V gave up 2 bases and J gave up 7 bases, with 6 bases separating them. The CDR3 protein is CASSLTPANVLTF. CDR3 DNA: TGTGCCAGCAGCTTAACACCCGCCAACGTCCTGACTTTC.

The CDR3 is CASSYSGPNTGELFF. CDR3 DNA: TGTGCCAGCAGTTACTCGGGCCCGAACACCGGGGAGCTGTTTTTT. The chain has TRBV6-5 and TRBJ2-2; D unresolved. Germline assignment: CDR1 MNHEY and CDR2 SVGAGI. Deletions cut 0 bases from V and 0 bases from J, with 5 bases between. The CDR3 has 15 residues.

The chain uses TRBV5-5 and TRBJ1-3, with D tentatively TRBD1 (6 bases). Trimming removed 4 bases at V and 2 bases at J, with 10 bases between. This CDR3 is 14 amino acids long. Germline-derived CDR1 and CDR2 are SGHKS and YYEKEE (reference sequence). This CDR3 reads CASSHREAGNTIYF. DNA for the CDR3: TGTGCCAGCAGCCACAGGGAAGCTGGAAACACCATATATTTT.

V gene TRBV21-1 combines with J gene TRBJ1-2. TRBV21-1 is a known pseudogene. The CDR3 is 16 residues long. CDR3 loop: CATYFGRAPMLYGYTF. In DNA form, the CDR3 reads TGTGCCACCTATTTTGGGCGGGCACCTATGCTCTATGGCTACACCTTC.

This chain connects TRBV19 to TRBJ2-7; 7 bases align to TRBD1. CDR1 is LNHDA, CDR2 SQIVND, per germline (reference sequence). The junction had 7 bases not matched to a gene; V was cut back by 5 bases and J by 0 bases. This CDR3 is 15 amino acids long. CDR3 nucleotides: TGTGCCAGTAGTCCCCTGGGGACAGCCTCCTACGAGCAGTACTTC. Translation gives CASSPLGTASYEQYF.

This chain links TRBV5-4 with TRBJ2-3; 10 nucleotides align to TRBD2. V shed 3 bases and J 4 bases; nucleotides not matched to a gene: 11. The CDR3 length is 17 residues. The germline gives CDR1 SGHNT, CDR2 YYREEE (reference sequence). The CDR3, as DNA: TGTGCCAGCAGCTGGTCTAGCGGGGGCCTTAGCGCAGATACGCAGTATTTT. This sequence encodes CASSWSSGGLSADTQYF.

The V and J genes are TRBV5-6 and TRBJ1-1; TRBD1 might be the D (6 bases). Germline V gene lookup returns CDR1 SGHDT and CDR2 YYEEEE. V was trimmed by 1 base and J by 5 bases, leaving 15 bases between them. The CDR3 length is 15 residues. The CDR3 reads CASSLSWAGVTEAFF. Written as DNA, the CDR3 is TGTGCCAGCAGCTTGTCTTGGGCAGGGGTAACTGAAGCTTTCTTT.

The J gene is TRBJ2-1, the V gene TRBV19; D is unresolved. The germline V and J ends were trimmed by 0 bases and 4 bases, with 7 bases remaining between them. The germline V gene encodes CDR1 LNHDA and CDR2 SQIVND (reference sequence). The CDR3 is made up of 14 amino acids. The CDR3 DNA is TGTGCCAGTAGTATAGAGGCCAAATACAATGAGCAGTTCTTC. It specifies CASSIEAKYNEQFF. The full variable domain, with the rest looked up from reference TRBV19 and TRBJ2-1, is DGGITQSPKYLFRKEGQNVTLSCEQNLNHDAMYWYRQDPGQGLRLIYYSQIVNDFQKGDIAEGYSVSREKKESFPLTVTSAQKNPTAFYLCASSIEAKYNEQFFGPGTRLTVL.

This chain connects TRBV7-9 to TRBJ2-7; no clear D. There are 11 residues in the CDR3. V dropped 8 bases and J dropped 3 bases, with 8 bases sitting between them. Germline loops: CDR1 SEHNR, CDR2 FQNEAQ (reference sequence). This CDR3 reads CASASGYEQYF. CDR3 bases: TGTGCCAGCGCATCCGGCTACGAGCAGTACTTC.

V is TRBV19 and J is TRBJ1-4; D is perhaps TRBD1 (6 bases). CDR3 length: 14 amino acids. CDR1 LNHDA and CDR2 SQIVND come from the germline V gene (reference sequence). Trimming cost V 5 bases and J 8 bases, with 15 bases left between them. The CDR3 loop reads CASSFLGQSEKLFF. CDR3 DNA sequence: TGTGCCAGTAGTTTCTTAGGACAGAGCGAAAAACTGTTTTTT.

The sample holds one count of this clone. The CDR3 DNA is TGTGCCAGCAGCCCAGGGGCCCTCCAAGAGACCCAGTACTTC. Translated: CASSPGALQETQYF. V and J are TRBV28 and TRBJ2-5, with D possibly TRBD1 on 6 matching bases. The CDR3 extends over 14 amino acids. V was pared by 6 bases and J by 1 base, with 12 bases between. CDR1 MDHEN and CDR2 SYDVKM come from the germline V gene.

The chain recombines TRBV9 with TRBJ2-5, with unresolved D. CDR3 length: 14 residues. The V gene lost 0 bases and the J gene lost 5 bases, with 11 bases spanning the gap. Germline V CDR1 and CDR2: SGDLS, YYNGEE. CDR3 sequence: CASSVDLHRETQYF. CDR3 sequence (DNA): TGTGCCAGCAGCGTAGATCTCCACCGGGAGACCCAGTACTTC.

V is TRBV10-3 and J is TRBJ2-2; no clear D gene. This CDR3 is built from 14 residues. V was trimmed by 1 base and J by 3 bases, leaving 6 bases between them. Per the germline V gene, CDR1 is ENHRY and CDR2 is SYGVKD. CDR3 bases: TGTGCCATCAGTGAGTTGGGCCACACCGGGGAGCTGTTTTTT. Translating it yields CAISELGHTGELFF.

V usage is TRBV6-5 and J usage is TRBJ1-2, with a possible D match to TRBD1 (6 bases). Germline V gene sequence: CDR1 MNHEY, CDR2 SVGAGI. V dropped 7 bases and J dropped 3 bases, with 15 bases sitting between them. The CDR3 contains 14 residues. The CDR3 region is CASTKGGSDYGYTF. DNA of the CDR3: TGTGCCAGCACCAAGGGGGGGTCGGACTATGGCTACACCTTC.

The V and J genes are TRBV2 and TRBJ1-2; D uncertain. Germline loops: CDR1 SNHLY, CDR2 FYNNEI. V was clipped by 8 bases and J by 6 bases, with 16 bases between them. The CDR3 has 13 residues. CDR3 sequence: CASEDPERHGYTF. In DNA, the CDR3 is TGTGCCAGCGAGGATCCGGAACGGCATGGCTACACCTTC.

This chain joins TRBV5-1 and TRBJ1-1; D is undetermined. The germline CDR1 and CDR2 sequences are SGHRS and YFSETQ. CDR3 length equals 14 residues. V was shortened by 2 bases and J by 0 bases, with 8 bases between the two germline ends. This CDR3 reads CASSFGTVNTEAFF. CDR3 DNA sequence: TGCGCCAGCAGCTTCGGTACAGTGAACACTGAAGCTTTCTTT. Using reference TRBV5-1 and TRBJ1-1 for the parts outside the CDR3, the full variable domain is KAGVTQTPRYLIKTRGQQVTLSCSPISGHRSVSWYQQTPGQGLQFLFEYFSETQRNKGNFPGRFSGRQFSNSRSEMNVSTLELGDSALYLCASSFGTVNTEAFFGQGTRLTVV.

V gene TRBV19 combines with J gene TRBJ2-1; unclear D gene. Germline loops: CDR1 LNHDA, CDR2 SQIVND (reference sequence). CDR3 length: 15 amino acids. V lost 5 bases and J 4 bases, leaving 15 bases between the germline ends. CDR3 nucleotides: TGTGCCAGTAGTGAACAGAAAATCTCTTACAATGAGCAGTTCTTC. This gives the protein CASSEQKISYNEQFF. The full variable domain, its missing parts supplied by reference TRBV19 and TRBJ2-1, is DGGITQSPKYLFRKEGQNVTLSCEQNLNHDAMYWYRQDPGQGLRLIYYSQIVNDFQKGDIAEGYSVSREKKESFPLTVTSAQKNPTAFYLCASSEQKISYNEQFFGPGTRLTVL.

The CDR3 nucleotides are TGTGCCAGCAGTGACCGGCTAGCGGGCACCGGGGAGCTGTTTTTT. The encoded protein is CASSDRLAGTGELFF. The chain uses TRBV6-4 and TRBJ2-2, with 8 bases that match TRBD2. The CDR3 sequence is 15 residues long. The junction had 3 bases not matched to a gene; V was cut back by 2 bases and J by 4 bases. Looked up from germline, CDR1 is MRHNA and CDR2 is SNTAGT.

The rearrangement joins TRBV10-3 to TRBJ1-2; 9 bases align to TRBD1. CDR3 length: 13 residues. V lost 5 bases, J lost 3 bases, and 1 base stayed unmatched. Looked up from germline, CDR1 is ENHRY and CDR2 is SYGVKD. The CDR3 loop reads CAISRQGDYGYTF. The CDR3 DNA follows: TGTGCCATCAGTCGACAGGGGGACTATGGCTACACCTTC.

V gene TRBV11-2 combines with J gene TRBJ1-5; 11 positions agree with TRBD1. CDR3 length equals 15 residues. V lost 4 bases, J lost 9 bases, and 8 bases stayed unmatched. Germline V CDR1 and CDR2: SGHAT, FQNNGV. The chain's CDR3 is CASSYGQGAGWPQHF. The CDR3 DNA is TGTGCCAGCAGCTACGGACAGGGGGCGGGGTGGCCCCAGCATTTT.

The rearrangement uses TRBV5-1 and TRBJ2-2; 8 bases agree with TRBD2. V gave up 1 base and J gave up 7 bases; unmatched junction bases: 3. This CDR3 region has 14 residues. Germline lookup yields CDR1 SGHRS and CDR2 YFSETQ. The DNA for the CDR3 is TGCGCCAGCAGCTTGCGGGAGGGCCGCGGGGAGCTGTTTTTT. This translates into CASSLREGRGELFF. The entire variable domain, with the rest obtained from reference TRBV5-1 and TRBJ2-2, is as follows: KAGVTQTPRYLIKTRGQQVTLSCSPISGHRSVSWYQQTPGQGLQFLFEYFSETQRNKGNFPGRFSGRQFSNSRSEMNVSTLELGDSALYLCASSLREGRGELFFGEGSRLTVL.

This clone has more than one count but fewer than ten. The chain carries TRBV4-3 and TRBJ2-1; 9 nucleotides agree with TRBD2. Germline CDR1 reads LGHNA; CDR2 reads YSLEER. Trimming at V came to 4 bases and at J to 1 base, leaving 5 bases not matched to a gene. The CDR3 loop spans 16 amino acids. Here the CDR3 DNA reads TGCGCCAGCAGCCCCCGGCTAGCGGGATCCTACAATGAGCAGTTCTTC. Amino acid sequence: CASSPRLAGSYNEQFF.

The chain couples TRBV7-8 to TRBJ2-5; tentatively, D is TRBD2 (6 bases). There are 14 residues in the CDR3. Germline assignment: CDR1 SGHVS and CDR2 FQNEAQ. The germline V and J ends were trimmed by 5 bases and 1 base, with 11 bases remaining between them. CDR3 sequence reads: CASSPGTAQETQYF. DNA for the CDR3: TGTGCCAGCAGCCCCGGGACTGCCCAAGAGACCCAGTACTTC.

This chain uses TRBV13 with TRBJ2-1, with a weak D call TRBD2 (6 bases). Germline V gives CDR1 PRHDT, CDR2 FYEKMQ (reference sequence). The CDR3 sequence is 15 residues long. Trimming stripped 5 bases from V and 9 bases from J, with 20 bases between. CDR3 in DNA: TGTGCCAGCAGCCCCCTTGACCGGGGCGGGATTGAGCAGTTCTTC. It yields the protein CASSPLDRGGIEQFF.

The rearrangement links TRBV30 to TRBJ1-1; D perhaps matches TRBD1 (5 bases). Trimming took off 3 bases at V and 4 bases at J, with 12 bases between the two ends. Germline CDR1 is GTSNPN and CDR2 is SVGIG (reference sequence). The CDR3 has 13 residues. CDR3 protein: CAWSDVGGTEAFF. The CDR3 DNA is TGTGCCTGGAGCGATGTCGGGGGCACTGAAGCTTTCTTT.